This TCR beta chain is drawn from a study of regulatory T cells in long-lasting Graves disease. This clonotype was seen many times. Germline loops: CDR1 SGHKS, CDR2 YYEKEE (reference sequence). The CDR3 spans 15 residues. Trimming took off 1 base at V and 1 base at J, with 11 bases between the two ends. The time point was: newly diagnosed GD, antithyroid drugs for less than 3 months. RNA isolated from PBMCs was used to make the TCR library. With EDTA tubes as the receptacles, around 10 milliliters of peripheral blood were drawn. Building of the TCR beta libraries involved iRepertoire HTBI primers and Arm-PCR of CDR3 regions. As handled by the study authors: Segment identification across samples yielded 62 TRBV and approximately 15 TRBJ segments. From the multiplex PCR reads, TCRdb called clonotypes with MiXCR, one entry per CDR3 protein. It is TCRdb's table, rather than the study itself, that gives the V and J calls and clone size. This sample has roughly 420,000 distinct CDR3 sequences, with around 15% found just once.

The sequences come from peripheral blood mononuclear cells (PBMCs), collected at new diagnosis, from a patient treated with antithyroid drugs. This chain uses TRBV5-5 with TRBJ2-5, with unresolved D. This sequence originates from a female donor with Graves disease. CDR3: CASSLWPGLQETQYF. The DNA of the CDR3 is TGTGCCAGCAGCTTGTGGCCAGGCCTCCAAGAGACCCAGTACTTC. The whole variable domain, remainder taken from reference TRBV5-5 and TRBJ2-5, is DAGVTQSPTHLIKTRGQQVTLRCSPISGHKSVSWYQQVLGQGPQFIFQYYEKEERGRGNFPDRFSARQFPNYSSELNVNALLLGDSALYLCASSLWPGLQETQYFGPGTRLLVL.